Following are 27 T cell receptor beta chains from one sample sequenced in a study of CD8 T cells in ankylosing spondylitis. TCRdb re-derived calls from the 5' RACE reads in MiXCR, one entry per CDR3 protein. The table records 200,000 or so distinct CDR3 sequences, 18% of them present only once. Sequences were obtained from blood, either unsorted or a sorted T cell fraction (not recorded which). The receptor source for this set is a male donor under 30 with ankylosing spondylitis or in good health (not recorded which).

This clonotype has ten or more counts. This chain links TRBV7-7 with TRBJ2-1, with TRBD2 matching over 8 bases. CDR1 SSHAT and CDR2 FNYEAQ come from the germline V gene (reference sequence). This CDR3 has 15 residues. Trimming at V came to 5 bases and at J to 6 bases, leaving 9 bases not matched to a gene. As DNA, the CDR3 is TGTGCCAGCAGCAAGGGACTAGTACTGGGCAATGAGCAGTTCTTC. Residues: CASSKGLVLGNEQFF.

The chain is built from TRBV12-3 or TRBV12-4 and TRBJ2-1, with 10 bases identical to TRBD2. There are 16 residues in the CDR3. Trimming took 7 bases from V and 7 from J; bases not matched to a gene: 13. CDR3 residues: CASNPTGPSGRNEQFF. The CDR3 nucleotides are TGTGCCAGCAATCCGACGGGCCCTAGCGGGAGAAATGAGCAGTTCTTC.

This chain joins TRBV29-1 and TRBJ2-1; 16 bases are a match to TRBD2. The CDR3 spans 13 residues. Germline-derived CDR1 and CDR2 are SQVTM and ANQGSEA. The V gene end was trimmed by 8 bases and the J gene end by 7 bases; junction bases not matched to a gene: 2. CDR3 sequence reads: CSSGLAGGNEQFF. CDR3 coding DNA: TGCAGCTCGGGACTAGCGGGAGGGAATGAGCAGTTCTTC.

This clonotype has at least ten counts. The chain is built from TRBV5-1 and TRBJ1-3, with 9 bases identical to TRBD1. The J segment lost 3 bases and the V segment lost 4 bases, leaving 2 bases of the junction unmatched. Per the germline V gene, CDR1 is SGHRS and CDR2 is YFSETQ. This CDR3 has 14 residues. CDR3 region: CASSMGQGGNTIYF. As DNA, the CDR3 is TGCGCCAGCAGCATGGGACAGGGTGGAAACACCATATATTTT.

The sample holds many counts of this clonotype. The chain recombines TRBV20-1 with TRBJ2-3; possible D gene TRBD2, 5 bases. CDR3 length: 13 residues. The germline V gene has CDR1 DFQATT and CDR2 SNEGSKA (reference sequence). The germline V and J ends were trimmed by 6 bases and 1 base, with 11 bases remaining between them. CDR3 bases: TGCAGTGCCGGTAGCGCCCGCACAGATACGCAGTATTTT. Amino acid sequence: CSAGSARTDTQYF.

This clonotype has at least ten counts. The V call is TRBV6-6, the J call TRBJ2-2; 12 bases fit TRBD2. V shed 1 base and J 5 bases; nucleotides not matched to a gene: 5. CDR1 MNHNY and CDR2 SVGAGI come from the germline V gene (reference sequence). The CDR3 contains 17 residues. The CDR3 spells CASSYYTGTSGTGELFF. In DNA, the CDR3 is TGTGCCAGCAGTTACTATACCGGGACTAGCGGGACCGGGGAGCTGTTTTTT.

This clonotype was counted at least ten times. The chain combines TRBV7-9 with TRBJ2-1, with 16 nucleotides matching TRBD2. Looked up from germline, CDR1 is SEHNR and CDR2 is FQNEAQ (reference sequence). The CDR3 runs to 18 residues. Unmatched junction bases numbered 10, after V lost 5 bases and J lost 6 bases. This CDR3 reads CASSRQGTSGRATNEQFF. The CDR3 region has the DNA TGTGCCAGCAGCCGGCAGGGGACTAGCGGGAGGGCTACCAATGAGCAGTTCTTC.

This clonotype was found many times. The V gene is TRBV9, the J gene TRBJ1-1; TRBD1 matches at 10 bases. Trimming at V came to 7 bases and at J to 2 bases, leaving 8 bases not matched to a gene. Germline V gives CDR1 SGDLS, CDR2 YYNGEE. This CDR3 spans 15 amino acids. CDR3 DNA sequence: TGTGCCAGCGAGGGGGACAGGGGATTTAACACTGAAGCTTTCTTT. Translated: CASEGDRGFNTEAFF.

This clonotype has at least ten counts. The chain couples TRBV6-2 or TRBV6-3 to TRBJ2-7; D not resolved. CDR3 length: 12 residues. Germline loops: CDR1 MNHEY, CDR2 SVGEGT. Trimming shortened V by 7 bases and J by 0 bases, and 7 bases separated the two germline ends. The CDR3 here is CASTPDSYEQYF. DNA for the CDR3: TGTGCCAGCACCCCAGACTCCTACGAGCAGTACTTC.

This clonotype has ten or more counts. The rearrangement links TRBV25-1 to TRBJ2-7; TRBD2 agrees at 8 bases. V lost 6 bases to trimming and J lost 5 bases; unmatched junction nucleotides: 12. Germline values: CDR1 MGHDK, CDR2 SYGVNS. The length of the CDR3 is 15 residues. The CDR3 DNA follows: TGTGCCAGCAGCGCCGGGACTAGAAGTTTCAACGAGCAGTACTTC. This codes for CASSAGTRSFNEQYF.

Many counts were recorded for this clonotype. The chain couples TRBV9 to TRBJ1-3, with D unclear. In germline, CDR1 is SGDLS, CDR2 YYNGEE. This CDR3 contains 16 residues. Trimming took off 0 bases at V and 0 bases at J, with 10 bases between the two ends. CDR3 protein: CASSVDAVSSGNTIYF. CDR3 DNA: TGTGCCAGCAGCGTAGACGCGGTGAGCTCTGGAAACACCATATATTTT.

V gene TRBV29-1 combines with J gene TRBJ2-1; no firm D call. This CDR3 has 13 residues. Germline loops: CDR1 SQVTM, CDR2 ANQGSEA. Trimming shortened V by 7 bases and J by 9 bases, and 19 bases separated the two germline ends. CDR3 region: CSEFKARVGEQFF. CDR3 coding DNA: TGCAGCGAGTTTAAGGCGAGAGTTGGTGAGCAGTTCTTC.

The rearrangement links TRBV18 to TRBJ2-5, with 10 bases fitting TRBD2. Trimming took 3 bases from V and 2 from J; bases not matched to a gene: 12. The germline V gene encodes CDR1 KGHSH and CDR2 LQKENI. This CDR3 region has 18 residues. The CDR3 DNA sequence: TGTGCCAGCTCACCGGTAGTAATGACTAGCGGGCTACAAGAGACCCAGTACTTC. Its protein is CASSPVVMTSGLQETQYF.

This clonotype appeared many times. The chain is built from TRBV7-2 and TRBJ2-3; D is unresolved. The germline CDR1 and CDR2 sequences are SGHTA and FQGNSA. Trimming took off 5 bases at V and 4 bases at J, with 7 bases between the two ends. The CDR3 has 12 amino acids. The CDR3 spells CASSPPSDTQYF. CDR3 nucleotide sequence: TGTGCCAGCAGCCCACCCTCAGATACGCAGTATTTT.

The chain uses TRBV20-1 and TRBJ2-1, with D possibly TRBD1 on 5 matching bases. Germline V gene lookup returns CDR1 DFQATT and CDR2 SNEGSKA (reference sequence). The ends were cut back, 6 bases at V and 9 bases at J, with 12 bases in the middle. The CDR3 loop spans 11 amino acids. The CDR3 bases are TGCAGTGCCAGCCAGGGTGTTGAGCAGTTCTTC. It translates to CSASQGVEQFF.

This clonotype has at least ten counts. This chain links TRBV11-2 with TRBJ1-4, with no clear D. Germline V lookup: CDR1 SGHAT, CDR2 FQNNGV. V dropped 6 bases and J dropped 7 bases, with 15 bases sitting between them. The CDR3 has 14 amino acids. The CDR3 DNA is TGTGCCAGCAGTCAGGAGGCGGCGGGTGAAAAACTGTTTTTT. It translates to CASSQEAAGEKLFF.

This clonotype was recorded at least ten times. V gene TRBV12-3 or TRBV12-4 combines with J gene TRBJ2-3; D perhaps matches TRBD1 (5 bases). The CDR3 sequence is 13 residues long. V was shortened by 5 bases and J by 5 bases, with 11 bases between the two germline ends. The CDR3 spells CASSALRGDTQYF. The CDR3, as DNA: TGTGCCAGCAGTGCTTTAAGGGGAGATACGCAGTATTTT.

This clonotype was seen ten or more times. The chain has TRBV5-4 and TRBJ1-1, with D perhaps TRBD1 (5 bases). Trimming left V 5 bases short and J 5 bases short, with 16 bases between. From germline, CDR1 is SGHNT and CDR2 YYREEE (reference sequence). The CDR3 is made up of 14 amino acids. CDR3: CASSSGLEKTEAFF. The CDR3 DNA sequence: TGTGCCAGCAGTTCAGGGTTAGAGAAGACTGAAGCTTTCTTT.

In its sample, this clonotype was seen a few times. The chain uses TRBV6-2 or TRBV6-3 and TRBJ2-1; TRBD2 aligns across 13 bases. With 2 bases clipped from V and 14 bases from J, the junction kept 3 bases outside the gene matches. The CDR3 loop spans 13 amino acids. In germline, CDR1 is MNHEY, CDR2 SVGEGT. CDR3 coding DNA: TGTGCCAGCAGTTACACAGGGACTAGCGGGAAGTTCTTC. Its protein is CASSYTGTSGKFF.

V and J are TRBV7-9 and TRBJ2-1, with unresolved D. CDR1 and CDR2 (germline): SEHNR, FQNEAQ (reference sequence). V was shortened by 10 bases and J by 8 bases, with 18 bases between the two germline ends. The CDR3 is made up of 13 amino acids. The CDR3, as DNA: TGTGCCACAGACCCTACGGCGGCGGATGAGCAGTTCTTC. Translating gives CATDPTAADEQFF.

In this sample, this clonotype turned up many times. V is TRBV5-1 and J is TRBJ2-7; the D gene is possibly TRBD1 (6 bases). V shed 4 bases and J shed 1 base, with 12 bases lying between them. CDR3 size: 14 residues. CDR1 is SGHRS, CDR2 YFSETQ, per germline. The chain's CDR3 is CASSPGQHSYEQYV. CDR3 nucleotides: TGCGCCAGCAGCCCTGGACAGCATTCCTACGAGCAGTACGTC.

This clonotype was recorded a few times. The rearrangement links TRBV30 to TRBJ1-4, with TRBD1 identical over 9 bases. Germline CDR1 GTSNPN, CDR2 SVGIG (reference sequence). This CDR3 has 14 amino acids. Trimming took 1 base from V and 7 from J; bases not matched to a gene: 4. The CDR3 DNA is TGTGCCTGGAGTGGCGGGACAGGGAGTGAAAAACTGTTTTTT. Its translation: CAWSGGTGSEKLFF. The entire variable domain, with the rest obtained from reference TRBV30 and TRBJ1-4, is as follows: SQTIHQWPATLVQPVGSPLSLECTVEGTSNPNLYWYRQAAGRGLQLLFYSVGIGQISSEVPQNLSASRPQDRQFILSSKKLLLSDSGFYLCAWSGGTGSEKLFFGSGTQLSVL.

The rearrangement links TRBV6-6 to TRBJ1-3; D may be TRBD1 (5 bases). In germline, CDR1 is MNHNY, CDR2 SVGAGI (reference sequence). The CDR3 contains 15 residues. V lost 2 bases, J lost 2 bases, and 10 bases lay in between. The CDR3 sequence is CASSYVAGTGNTIYF. Here the CDR3 DNA reads TGTGCCAGCAGTTACGTTGCAGGGACTGGAAACACCATATATTTT.

This clonotype occurred many times. This chain uses TRBV29-1 with TRBJ2-4; D is unresolved. V dropped 1 base and J dropped 11 bases, with 9 bases sitting between them. Germline CDR1 SQVTM, CDR2 ANQGSEA. The CDR3 has 11 amino acids. CDR3 protein: CSVEVGKVQYF. DNA of the CDR3: TGCAGCGTTGAAGTAGGGAAAGTTCAGTACTTC.

At least ten counts were recorded for this clonotype. At one end the junction does not follow the germline gene, possibly because of a read error. V is TRBV20-1 and J is TRBJ2-1; TRBD2 aligns across 10 bases. Germline loops: CDR1 DFQATT, CDR2 SNEGSKA (reference sequence). The CDR3 covers 15 residues. CDR3 nucleotide sequence: TGCAGTGCCAGAGCAGCGGGAGGGCCCTACAATGAGCAGTTCTTC. It is translated as CSARAAGGPYNEQFF.

This clonotype has at least ten counts. The gene calls are TRBV20-1 and TRBJ2-1, with 7 nucleotides matching TRBD2. The germline gives CDR1 DFQATT, CDR2 SNEGSKA (reference sequence). CDR3 length: 15 residues. V shed 4 bases and J 4 bases; nucleotides not matched to a gene: 10. The CDR3 reads CSAMGLAESYNEQFF. Written as DNA, the CDR3 is TGCAGTGCTATGGGCCTAGCGGAGAGTTACAATGAGCAGTTCTTC.

The table lists this clonotype with many counts. This sequence joins TRBV28 and TRBJ1-1, with 7 bases identical to TRBD1. Germline CDR1 and CDR2: MDHEN and SYDVKM. This CDR3 is 15 amino acids long. Unmatched junction bases numbered 8, after V lost 3 bases and J lost 4 bases. CDR3 bases: TGTGCCAGCAGTTTCAACCAGGGGGTGACCACTGAAGCTTTCTTT. Protein product: CASSFNQGVTTEAFF.